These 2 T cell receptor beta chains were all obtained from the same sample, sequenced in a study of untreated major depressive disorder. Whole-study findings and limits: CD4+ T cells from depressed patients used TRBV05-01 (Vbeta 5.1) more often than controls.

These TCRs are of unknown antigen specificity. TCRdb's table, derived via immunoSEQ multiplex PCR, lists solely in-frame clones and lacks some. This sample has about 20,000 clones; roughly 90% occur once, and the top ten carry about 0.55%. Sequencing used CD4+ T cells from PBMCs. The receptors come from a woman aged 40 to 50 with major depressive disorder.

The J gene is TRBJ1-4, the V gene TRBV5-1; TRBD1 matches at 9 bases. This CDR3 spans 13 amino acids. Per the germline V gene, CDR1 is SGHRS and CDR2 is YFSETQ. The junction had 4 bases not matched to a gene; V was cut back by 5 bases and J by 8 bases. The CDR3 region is CASRPGQGEKLFF. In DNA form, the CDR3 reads TGCGCCAGCAGACCGGGACAGGGAGAAAAACTGTTTTTT.

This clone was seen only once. The CDR3 DNA sequence: TGTGCCAGCAGCTTTATTACAGGAGAGAACTATGGCTACACCTTC. Residues: CASSFITGENYGYTF. The V call is TRBV5-8, the J call TRBJ1-2; tentatively, D is TRBD1 (5 bases). The CDR3 loop spans 15 amino acids. Trimming cost V 2 bases and J 2 bases, with 13 bases left between them. CDR1 is SGHTS, CDR2 YDEGEE, per germline.